This T cell receptor (beta chain) originates from a study of blood T cell repertoires in COVID-19. Study-wide background: The study drew acute and convalescent COVID-19 samples from the United States, Italy and Spain. PBMCs, B-cell-depleted T cells, or T cells were the source of the cDNA or gDNA that made up the material.

Germline CDR1 LNHDA, CDR2 SQIVND (reference sequence). The CDR3 has 16 amino acids. Trimming removed 5 bases from V and 4 bases from J; junction bases left unmatched: 12. Original methodology: Counts of nucleated cells, estimated from reference gene primer amplification, were obtained. Method: immunoSEQ multiplex PCR; TCRdb's copy keeps in-frame clones and lacks some. Clone size and V and J calls were adopted from that table, with D and trimming inferred from the DNA. The table includes 300,000 or so clones, roughly 84% detected once. Before being deemed recovered, Cohort 3 donors had two negative PCRs, clearance, or symptom resolution.

This chain links TRBV19 with TRBJ1-2; 8 bases are a match to TRBD1. This TCR was recovered from a woman between 25 and 40 years old who had recovered from COVID-19. Sequenced sample: PBMCs or T cells enriched from blood (not recorded which). The CDR3 nucleotides read TGTGCCAGTAGTCCAGCTGGACAGGGTGGGTCCTATGGCTACACCTTC. It translates to CASSPAGQGGSYGYTF.